This passage covers 32 T cell receptor beta chains from one sample sequenced in a study of regulatory T cells in long-lasting Graves disease. iRepertoire HTBI primers and Arm-PCR of CDR3 regions built TCR beta libraries. TCRdb recomputed calls from the multiplex PCR reads with MiXCR, one row per CDR3 protein. The data hold under 350,000 distinct CDR3 sequences, with approximately 20% observed a single time. Time point denoted: persistent/refractory GD, antithyroid drugs over 5 years with positive TRAb. The TCR library was prepared using RNA isolated from PBMCs. Sequences were derived from peripheral blood mononuclear cells (PBMCs), sampled when the disease was refractory, from a patient treated with antithyroid drugs. The receptor source for this set is a female donor with Graves disease.

This clonotype was seen a few times. The chain recombines TRBV27 with TRBJ2-5, with D hard to call. Germline V lookup: CDR1 MNHEY, CDR2 SMNVEV (reference sequence). V was shortened by 3 bases and J by 0 bases, with 8 bases between the two germline ends. CDR3 length: 14 amino acids. CDR3: CASSFERYQETQYF. CDR3 sequence (DNA): TGTGCCAGCAGTTTTGAACGGTACCAAGAGACCCAGTACTTC.

There are many counts of this clonotype. This rearrangement joins TRBV6-1 to TRBJ1-2; D not certain. The V and J ends lost 5 bases and 8 bases respectively, with 15 bases between them. The germline V gene encodes CDR1 MNHNS and CDR2 SASEGT. There are 13 residues in the CDR3. CDR3: CASSFAGDRGYTF. The DNA for the CDR3 is TGTGCCAGCAGTTTTGCTGGTGATCGGGGCTACACCTTC.

Ten or more counts support this clonotype. The J gene is TRBJ2-3, the V gene TRBV2, with 12 bases lining up with TRBD2. CDR3 size: 15 residues. The V gene's germline CDR1 is SNHLY and CDR2 FYNNEI. V shed 6 bases, J shed 2 bases, and the junction held 3 bases outside the gene matches. The CDR3 sequence: CASRTSGSTTDTQYF. CDR3 DNA: TGTGCCAGCAGGACTAGCGGGAGCACCACAGATACGCAGTATTTT.

V usage is TRBV4-1 and J usage is TRBJ1-1; a weak D match, TRBD1 (5 bases). This CDR3 contains 14 residues. Trimming stripped 0 bases from V and 6 bases from J, with 11 bases between. Germline V lookup: CDR1 MGHRA, CDR2 YSYEKL. CDR3 nucleotide sequence: TGCGCCAGCAGCCAAGATGGGGGACGGGCTGAAGCTTTCTTT. This sequence encodes CASSQDGGRAEAFF.

A few counts support this clonotype. The gene calls are TRBV19 and TRBJ1-1; 7 bases line up with TRBD1. Per the germline V gene, CDR1 is LNHDA and CDR2 is SQIVND (reference sequence). The CDR3 runs to 13 residues. Trimming cost V 3 bases and J 8 bases; bases outside gene matches: 6. CDR3 coding DNA: TGTGCCAGTAGTATCCTCATGGGACAGGAAGCTTTCTTT. Translating gives CASSILMGQEAFF.

This clonotype was counted only a few times. The rearrangement links TRBV29-1 to TRBJ1-2, with 7 bases lining up with TRBD1. V shed 4 bases, J shed 3 bases, and the junction held 5 bases outside the gene matches. CDR1 and CDR2 from the germline V gene are SQVTM and ANQGSEA. This CDR3 comprises 13 residues. The CDR3 loop is CSVAQGIDYGYTF. DNA for the CDR3: TGCAGCGTTGCACAGGGGATCGACTATGGCTACACCTTC.

Turning to this clonotype: One base away lies a much larger clone, so this may be a sequencing read error. This chain links TRBV7-2 with TRBJ2-7, with D possibly TRBD2 on 6 matching bases. CDR1 and CDR2 from the germline V gene are SGHTA and FQGNSA. CDR3 length equals 14 residues. Trimming took 4 bases from V and 2 from J, leaving 12 bases between them. The CDR3 is CTSSSRRTTYEQYF. The CDR3, as DNA: TGTACCAGCAGCTCCAGGCGGACTACCTACGAGCAGTACTTC.

This clonotype was observed many times. This chain uses TRBV6-1 with TRBJ2-7; 7 nucleotides match TRBD1. Trimming cost V 7 bases and J 5 bases; bases outside gene matches: 11. This CDR3 contains 14 residues. Germline V gene sequence: CDR1 MNHNS, CDR2 SASEGT. The CDR3 DNA reads TGTGCCAGCACCACCACAGGGGTATGGGACGAGCAGTACTTC. This translates into CASTTTGVWDEQYF.

The chain recombines TRBV18 with TRBJ1-1; no clear D. CDR3 length: 14 amino acids. The germline V gene encodes CDR1 KGHSH and CDR2 LQKENI. The V and J ends lost 8 bases and 1 base respectively, with 14 bases between them. CDR3 coding DNA: TGTGCCAGCAGCCCCCGGTCTGGGAACACTGAAGCTTTCTTT. This translates into CASSPRSGNTEAFF.

This clonotype was found many times. The V and J genes are TRBV12-3 or TRBV12-4 and TRBJ2-2, with 7 bases matching TRBD1. J was trimmed by 4 bases and V by 6 bases; bases with no gene match: 8. The CDR3 covers 15 residues. CDR3 sequence: CASSLRQGGTGELFF. Written as DNA, the CDR3 is TGTGCCAGCAGCTTAAGACAGGGTGGCACCGGGGAGCTGTTTTTT.

V and J are TRBV2 and TRBJ1-4, with a weak D call TRBD1 (5 bases). Germline V gives CDR1 SNHLY, CDR2 FYNNEI. The CDR3 covers 15 residues. V was trimmed by 8 bases and J by 8 bases, leaving 21 bases between them. CDR3 sequence (DNA): TGTGCCAGCGGTTCCCTCAGGGTGGGCGTAGAAAAACTGTTTTTT. Its protein product is CASGSLRVGVEKLFF. The full variable domain, completed using reference TRBV2 and TRBJ1-4, is EPEVTQTPSHQVTQMGQEVILRCVPISNHLYFYWYRQILGQKVEFLVSFYNNEISEKSEIFDDQFSVERPDGSNFTLKIRSTKLEDSAMYFCASGSLRVGVEKLFFGSGTQLSVL.

This clonotype was counted many times. The genes are TRBV20-1 and TRBJ2-7; 7 bases are shared with TRBD1. Looked up from germline, CDR1 is DFQATT and CDR2 is SNEGSKA (reference sequence). Trimming at V came to 0 bases and at J to 3 bases, leaving 5 bases not matched to a gene. This CDR3 contains 14 residues. The CDR3 nucleotides are TGCAGTGCTAGAGACCAACGGGACAGCTACGAGCAGTACTTC. Translation gives CSARDQRDSYEQYF.

At least ten counts were recorded for this clonotype. The chain couples TRBV7-2 to TRBJ2-7; no reliable D call. The germline CDR1 and CDR2 sequences are SGHTA and FQGNSA. Trimming cost V 4 bases and J 6 bases, with 10 bases left between them. The CDR3 sequence is 12 residues long. The CDR3 spells CASSWSASEQYF. CDR3 nucleotides: TGTGCCAGCAGCTGGTCGGCTTCCGAGCAGTACTTC.

This clonotype was picked up many times. The rearrangement joins TRBV6-2 or TRBV6-3 to TRBJ2-7; D gene uncertain. CDR1 and CDR2 from the germline V gene are MNHEY and SVGEGT. Trimming removed 4 bases from V and 5 bases from J, with 3 bases in between. The CDR3 runs to 10 residues. The CDR3, as DNA: TGTGCCAGCAGTTCCAACGAGCAGTACTTC. Residues: CASSSNEQYF.

Concerning this clonotype: An end of the junction does not agree with germline; a read error may underlie this. The chain couples TRBV28 to TRBJ2-5; perhaps D is TRBD1 or TRBD2 (6 bases each). The CDR3 runs 15 residues. CDR1 and CDR2 (germline): MDHEN, SYDVKM. The CDR3 nucleotides are TGTGCCAGCAGTCCCTTCAAGGGGGGAAAAGAGGCCCAGTACTTC. Amino acid sequence: CASSPFKGGKEAQYF.

This clonotype was detected a few times. This rearrangement joins TRBV5-4 to TRBJ2-1, with 8 bases aligning to TRBD2. This CDR3 is 14 amino acids long. Germline values: CDR1 SGHNT, CDR2 YYREEE (reference sequence). With 1 base clipped from V and 7 bases from J, the junction kept 4 bases outside the gene matches. The chain's CDR3 is CASSLPGGGNEQFF. The CDR3 DNA follows: TGTGCCAGCAGCTTGCCGGGAGGGGGTAATGAGCAGTTCTTC.

This clonotype appeared many times. The chain couples TRBV20-1 to TRBJ1-4, with 8 bases lining up with TRBD1. V lost 5 bases and J lost 8; bases outside the gene matches: 4. Germline CDR1 is DFQATT and CDR2 is SNEGSKA (reference sequence). The CDR3 has 12 amino acids. CDR3 amino acids: CSAQGAGEKLFF. The CDR3 coding sequence is TGCAGTGCTCAGGGGGCGGGAGAAAAACTGTTTTTT.

In this sample, this clonotype turned up once. The J gene is TRBJ1-1, the V gene TRBV2; TRBD1 matches at 9 bases. V lost 5 bases, J lost 4 bases, and 2 bases stayed unmatched. The CDR3 has 13 residues. Germline lookup yields CDR1 SNHLY and CDR2 FYNNEI. CDR3 sequence: CASSRTGVTEAFF. CDR3 nucleotide sequence: TGTGCCAGCAGTCGGACAGGGGTCACTGAAGCTTTCTTT.

The chain couples TRBV29-1 to TRBJ2-7; D call uncertain. The CDR3 is made up of 12 amino acids. In germline, CDR1 is SQVTM, CDR2 ANQGSEA. Trimming removed 4 bases at V and 4 bases at J, with 11 bases between. CDR3 loop: CSVGGYYYEQYF. In DNA form, the CDR3 reads TGCAGCGTTGGTGGCTACTATTACGAGCAGTACTTC.

This clonotype has a handful of counts. The rearrangement uses TRBV19 and TRBJ1-5, with D unclear. Per the germline V gene, CDR1 is LNHDA and CDR2 is SQIVND (reference sequence). Trimming pared 6 bases from V and 0 bases from J, leaving 12 bases between. The CDR3 sequence is 15 residues long. The CDR3 protein is CASSGTHISNQPQHF. As DNA, the CDR3 is TGTGCCAGTAGCGGCACACACATTAGCAATCAGCCCCAGCATTTT.

This sequence joins TRBV7-9 and TRBJ2-2; no clear D. The germline V gene encodes CDR1 SEHNR and CDR2 FQNEAQ (reference sequence). The CDR3 contains 14 residues. The V and J ends lost 0 bases and 6 bases respectively, with 8 bases between them. The CDR3 DNA reads TGTGCCAGCAGCTTAGCGCCCGGGTCCGGGGAGCTGTTTTTT. As protein: CASSLAPGSGELFF.

This clonotype was observed a few times. V gene TRBV11-3 combines with J gene TRBJ2-7, with 7 bases aligning to TRBD2. The CDR3 runs 13 residues. Trimming cost V 6 bases and J 5 bases; bases outside gene matches: 7. From germline, CDR1 is SGHNT and CDR2 YENEEA. The CDR3 DNA is TGTGCCAGCAGTCAAACTAGCGCCCACGAGCAGTACTTC. This sequence encodes CASSQTSAHEQYF.

The chain employs TRBV2 and TRBJ1-1; TRBD1 is a possible D gene (6 bases). Trimming shortened V by 8 bases and J by 1 base, and 20 bases separated the two germline ends. CDR1 is SNHLY, CDR2 FYNNEI, per germline. This CDR3 region has 16 residues. The CDR3 DNA sequence: TGTGCCAGCGCGGGGAGCCCCGGGACAAAGAACACTGAAGCTTTCTTT. Its protein product is CASAGSPGTKNTEAFF.

This clonotype has a count of ten or more. This chain uses TRBV12-3 or TRBV12-4 with TRBJ2-7, with D possibly being TRBD1 or TRBD2 (5 bases each). Trimming removed 7 bases at V and 3 bases at J, with 16 bases between. This CDR3 spans 14 amino acids. The CDR3 DNA reads as TGTGCCAGCACTCAGTTGCCTGGGGGCTACGAGCAGTACTTC. This sequence encodes CASTQLPGGYEQYF.

This clonotype has a count of ten or more. The V and J genes are TRBV12-3 or TRBV12-4 and TRBJ2-7; TRBD1 aligns across 10 bases. Germline trimming cut 3 bases from V and 4 bases from J; bases unmatched to any gene: 3. The CDR3 has 14 residues. The CDR3 region has the DNA TGTGCCAGCAGTTTCAGGGGACAGGGGTACGAGCAGTACTTC. Encoded protein: CASSFRGQGYEQYF.

The count of this clonotype is one. The genes are TRBV6-1 and TRBJ1-1; D may be TRBD1 (6 bases). Deletions cut 8 bases from V and 6 bases from J, with 22 bases between. The CDR3 loop spans 15 amino acids. The germline CDR1 and CDR2 sequences are MNHNS and SASEGT. The CDR3 sequence: CASLALGQRRSEAFF. The CDR3, as DNA: TGTGCCAGCCTGGCCCTTGGACAGCGTCGTTCTGAAGCTTTCTTT.

This clonotype was detected many times. The chain combines TRBV2 with TRBJ2-5; a possible D gene is TRBD1 (6 bases). Deletions cut 3 bases from V and 3 bases from J, with 11 bases between. This CDR3 is built from 14 residues. Germline assignment: CDR1 SNHLY and CDR2 FYNNEI. DNA of the CDR3: TGTGCCAGCAGTGAGGCCCGACAGGAAGAGACCCAGTACTTC. This sequence encodes CASSEARQEETQYF.

This clonotype was seen more than once but under ten times. The chain recombines TRBV28 with TRBJ1-3, with D unclear. Trimming shortened V by 5 bases and J by 4 bases, and 6 bases separated the two germline ends. This CDR3 contains 12 residues. Germline lookup yields CDR1 MDHEN and CDR2 SYDVKM. The CDR3 DNA sequence: TGTGCCAGCAGTCCAACAGGAAACACCATATATTTT. It specifies CASSPTGNTIYF.

This clonotype was detected many times. V is TRBV29-1 and J is TRBJ1-5; the D is unclear. The CDR3 consists of 13 residues. In germline, CDR1 is SQVTM, CDR2 ANQGSEA. Trimming left V 6 bases short and J 3 bases short, with 12 bases between. The CDR3 here is CSVRSDFNQPQHF. The CDR3 DNA reads as TGCAGCGTCCGGTCAGATTTCAATCAGCCCCAGCATTTT.

The chain couples TRBV7-2 to TRBJ2-1; 14 bases are shared with TRBD2. J lost 8 bases, V lost 3 bases, and 3 bases had no gene match. The CDR3 contains 15 residues. CDR1 SGHTA and CDR2 FQGNSA come from the germline V gene. The chain's CDR3 is CASSFGTSGGDEQFF. The CDR3 DNA is TGTGCCAGCAGCTTCGGGACTAGCGGGGGCGATGAGCAGTTCTTC.

In this sample, this clonotype turned up a few times. The chain couples TRBV28 to TRBJ2-7, with TRBD2 matching over 7 bases. The germline CDR1 and CDR2 sequences are MDHEN and SYDVKM. Trimming removed 3 bases from V and 13 bases from J; junction bases left unmatched: 9. The CDR3 covers 12 residues. CDR3 nucleotide sequence: TGTGCCAGCAGTTTGATGCGGCGGGAGTTTTACTTC. Translating gives CASSLMRREFYF.

This clonotype was seen a few times. The rearrangement uses TRBV20-1 and TRBJ2-7; the match to TRBD2 covers 9 bases. The CDR3 covers 14 residues. In germline, CDR1 is DFQATT, CDR2 SNEGSKA (reference sequence). Germline trimming cut 6 bases from V and 3 bases from J; bases unmatched to any gene: 9. In DNA, the CDR3 is TGCAGTGCCCGAGGACTAGCGTCGAACTACGAGCAGTACTTC. This codes for CSARGLASNYEQYF.